One sample yielded the 13 T cell receptor beta chains listed below, sequenced in a study of CD8+ T cells in alopecia areata. The authors extracted RNA and reverse transcribed it into cDNA as the sequencing template. Repertoires were generated with immunoSEQ multiplex PCR, while TCRdb's copy carries only in-frame clones and drops some. Here the sample spans hundreds of thousands of clones, about two fifths being singletons. Treatment given: oral pan-JAK inhibitor, 5-10 mg twice daily. Sequencing was performed on CD4+ T cells sorted from blood, taken at approximately week 30, from a patient treated with tofacitinib. The receptors originated from a human donor with alopecia areata.

This chain connects TRBV30 to TRBJ2-6, with D uncertain. This CDR3 spans 16 amino acids. Germline assignment: CDR1 GTSNPN and CDR2 SVGIG (reference sequence). V was trimmed by 2 bases and J by 0 bases, leaving 11 bases between them. The DNA of the CDR3 is TGTGCCTGGAGTACTATTACATACTCTGGGGCCAACGTCCTGACTTTC. This codes for CAWSTITYSGANVLTF.

The V call is TRBV5-6, the J call TRBJ1-2, with a tentative D call TRBD1 (6 bases). The CDR3 spans 14 residues. The V end lost 4 bases, the J end lost 8 bases, and 18 bases lay between the germline ends. CDR1 is SGHDT, CDR2 YYEEEE, per germline. The CDR3 here is CASSQDRSHWGYTF. CDR3 sequence (DNA): TGTGCCAGCAGCCAGGACAGATCCCATTGGGGCTACACCTTC.

This clone was recorded a few times. The chain couples TRBV11-2 to TRBJ2-2; D call uncertain. CDR1 and CDR2 (germline): SGHAT, FQNNGV. This CDR3 has 13 residues. V lost 5 bases and J 9 bases, leaving 13 bases between the germline ends. The CDR3 sequence: CASSPDPSRELFF. CDR3 nucleotide sequence: TGTGCCAGCAGCCCAGACCCGAGCAGGGAGCTGTTTTTT.

This clone was seen more than once but under ten times. This sequence joins TRBV25-1 and TRBJ2-5, with TRBD1 matching 9 bases. CDR1 is MGHDK, CDR2 SYGVNS, per germline. Trimming removed 5 bases from V and 5 bases from J; junction bases left unmatched: 15. The CDR3 spans 17 residues. The CDR3 region has the DNA TGTGCCAGCAGTCAGCTCCGGGACAGGGACCCTCAGGAGACCCAGTACTTC. As protein: CASSQLRDRDPQETQYF.

This clone was counted a few times. This rearrangement joins TRBV7-9 to TRBJ1-2, with D unresolved. The germline CDR1 and CDR2 sequences are SEHNR and FQNEAQ (reference sequence). The V gene lost 0 bases and the J gene lost 3 bases, with 5 bases spanning the gap. This CDR3 comprises 13 residues. The chain's CDR3 is CASSLAGDYGYTF. The CDR3 nucleotides are TGTGCCAGCAGCTTAGCGGGAGACTATGGCTACACCTTC.

This clone came up a few times. The CDR3 region has the DNA TGCGCCAGCAGCCGCGGTGGGCTAGCGCATACCTACAATGAGCAGTTCTTC. Translating it yields CASSRGGLAHTYNEQFF. The V call is TRBV4-1, the J call TRBJ2-1; weak D call: TRBD2 (6 bases). The CDR3 covers 17 residues. CDR1 is MGHRA and CDR2 is YSYEKL in the germline V gene. V was trimmed by 4 bases and J by 2 bases, leaving 18 bases between them.

The rearrangement links TRBV7-9 to TRBJ2-7; 7 bases map to TRBD2. The CDR3 covers 16 residues. Trimming took 0 bases from V and 0 from J; bases not matched to a gene: 5. Germline lookup yields CDR1 SEHNR and CDR2 FQNEAQ (reference sequence). CDR3 residues: CASSLALAGDSYEQYF. The CDR3 DNA follows: TGTGCCAGCAGCTTAGCATTGGCGGGAGACTCCTACGAGCAGTACTTC.

The rearrangement uses TRBV5-1 and TRBJ1-3, with a weak D call TRBD1 (5 bases). Trimming left V 5 bases short and J 0 bases short, with 18 bases between. The germline gives CDR1 SGHRS, CDR2 YFSETQ. The CDR3 spans 17 residues. The CDR3 coding sequence is TGCGCCAGCAGTCTATCCGGGGCACCAGACTCTGGAAACACCATATATTTT. Translation gives CASSLSGAPDSGNTIYF.

The chain has TRBV27 and TRBJ1-1; D unclear. In germline, CDR1 is MNHEY, CDR2 SMNVEV (reference sequence). The CDR3 has 13 amino acids. Trimming stripped 0 bases from V and 3 bases from J, with 5 bases between. CDR3 DNA sequence: TGTGCCAGCAGTTTATCTCACGACACTGAAGCTTTCTTT. Its protein is CASSLSHDTEAFF.

The genes are TRBV10-3 and TRBJ1-5, with D unresolved. Germline V lookup: CDR1 ENHRY, CDR2 SYGVKD. The ends were cut back, 2 bases at V and 2 bases at J, with 7 bases in the middle. There are 14 residues in the CDR3. CDR3 loop: CAISEREGNQPQHF. The CDR3 DNA follows: TGTGCCATCAGTGAGCGGGAAGGCAATCAGCCCCAGCATTTT.

The J gene is TRBJ1-1, the V gene TRBV5-6, with unresolved D. The CDR3 has 14 amino acids. V dropped 4 bases and J dropped 2 bases, with 12 bases sitting between them. In germline, CDR1 is SGHDT, CDR2 YYEEEE. CDR3 in amino acids: CASSLTLPNTEAFF. CDR3 DNA sequence: TGTGCCAGCAGCCTGACCCTCCCAAACACTGAAGCTTTCTTT. Full variable domain (outside the CDR3, taken from reference TRBV5-6 and TRBJ1-1): DAGVTQSPTHLIKTRGQQVTLRCSPKSGHDTVSWYQQALGQGPQFIFQYYEEEERQRGNFPDRFSGHQFPNYSSELNVNALLLGDSALYLCASSLTLPNTEAFFGQGTRLTVV.

This clone was recorded a few times. The CDR3 loop reads CASSPDSRAGANVLTF. The CDR3 coding sequence is TGTGCCAGCAGCCCCGACTCGCGGGCAGGGGCCAACGTCCTGACTTTC. The chain carries TRBV7-3 and TRBJ2-6; weak D call: TRBD2 (5 bases). Trimming removed 5 bases from V and 4 bases from J, with 15 bases in between. Germline V gene sequence: CDR1 SGHTA, CDR2 FQGTGA. The CDR3 runs 16 residues.

The table lists this clone with a few counts. Additional DNA sequences in this sample encode the identical CDR3. The V call is TRBV15, the J call TRBJ2-1, with 7 bases identical to TRBD2. In germline, CDR1 is LNHNV, CDR2 YYDKDF (reference sequence). After removal of 3 bases from V and 6 bases from J, the junction contained 2 bases not matched to a gene. The CDR3 is 13 residues long. The CDR3 here is CATSRGGVNEQFF. As DNA, the CDR3 is TGTGCCACCAGCAGGGGGGGGGTCAATGAGCAGTTCTTC.